This T cell receptor (beta chain) was profiled in a study of blood T cell repertoires in COVID-19. Across the whole study: Donors in the United States, Italy and Spain gave samples during acute or convalescent COVID-19. PBMCs, B-cell-depleted T cells, or T cells were the source of the cDNA or gDNA that made up the material.

Authors' data handling: Reference gene primer amplification gave estimated nucleated cell counts. TCRdb's copy holds only in-frame clones and misses some; the assay was immunoSEQ multiplex PCR. That table supplies the V and J calls and clone size; D and trimming were determined from the DNA. The table has nearly 55,000 clones, roughly three quarters seen once. This clone qualifies as large. Sequencing was done on a sample of peripheral blood. The source of this sequence is a human donor with active or convalescent COVID-19. The donor label of this sample is uncertain.

DNA for the CDR3: TGTGCCAGCAGCTTGTCCGGACAGGGGAGCCCTGAAGCTTTCTTT. It codes for CASSLSGQGSPEAFF. The chain couples TRBV7-9 to TRBJ1-1; 9 bases fit TRBD1. CDR3 length: 15 amino acids. Germline loops: CDR1 SEHNR, CDR2 FQNEAQ (reference sequence). The ends lost 3 bases at V and 6 bases at J; junction bases unmatched: 8. Using reference TRBV7-9 and TRBJ1-1 for the parts outside the CDR3, the full variable domain is DTGVSQNPRHKITKRGQNVTFRCDPISEHNRLYWYRQTLGQGPEFLTYFQNEAQLEKSRLLSDRFSAERPKGSFSTLEIQRTEQGDSAMYLCASSLSGQGSPEAFFGQGTRLTVV.